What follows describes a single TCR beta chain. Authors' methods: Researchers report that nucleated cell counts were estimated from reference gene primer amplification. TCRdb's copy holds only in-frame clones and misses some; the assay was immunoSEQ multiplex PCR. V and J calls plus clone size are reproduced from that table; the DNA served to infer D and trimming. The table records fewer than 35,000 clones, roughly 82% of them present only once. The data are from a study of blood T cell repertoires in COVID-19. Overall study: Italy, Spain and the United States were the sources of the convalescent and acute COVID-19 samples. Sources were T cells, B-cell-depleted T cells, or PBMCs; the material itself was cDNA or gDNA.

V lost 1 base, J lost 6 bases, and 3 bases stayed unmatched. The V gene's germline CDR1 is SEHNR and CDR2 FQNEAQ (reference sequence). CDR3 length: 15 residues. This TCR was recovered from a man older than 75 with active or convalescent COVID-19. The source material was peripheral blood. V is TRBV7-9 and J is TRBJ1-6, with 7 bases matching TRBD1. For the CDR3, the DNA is TGTGCCAGCAGCTTAGAAGGGACAGTTAATTCACCCCTCCACTTT. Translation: CASSLEGTVNSPLHF.